These 32 T cell receptor beta chains came from one sample sequenced in a study of regulatory T cells in long-lasting Graves disease (dated by TCRdb to the early 2020s). Preparation of the library involved multiplex PCR. The reads were generated on an Illumina HiSeq 4000. TCR beta libraries were built with iRepertoire HTBI primers and Arm-PCR amplification of CDR3 regions. TCRdb applied fastp at Q25 and MiXCR to the public reads, then kept only in-frame beta chains. Rows are combined by CDR3 protein, so each entry shows the most common genes and DNA. The sample yields 400,000 to 550,000 distinct CDR3 sequences; 15% to 20% were counted once. The ten biggest clones cover about a quarter of the sample. The time point label on this specimen signifies: newly diagnosed GD, antithyroid drugs for less than 3 months. For both TCR sequencing and RNA sequencing, RNA was extracted from PBMCs in TRIzol. This same sample was also part of a study on T cells in Graves' hyperthyroidism and ophthalmopathy.

The sample here was peripheral blood mononuclear cells (PBMCs), taken at new diagnosis, from a patient treated with antithyroid drugs. Source of these receptors: a woman between 18 and 29 years old with Graves disease. Donor details come from another sample of the same person, matched by shared clones.

The table lists this clonotype with many counts. The CDR3 nucleotides are TGCAGTGCTAGAGAGAGGGGGAGACCCTACGAGCAGTACTTC. Translated: CSARERGRPYEQYF. This chain uses TRBV20-1 with TRBJ2-7, with TRBD1 as a possible D gene (6 bases). The CDR3 runs 14 residues. Germline lookup yields CDR1 DFQATT and CDR2 SNEGSKA (reference sequence). The V end was cut by 0 bases, the J end by 2 bases, with 11 bases between.

This clonotype came up many times. J is TRBJ2-1 and V is TRBV20-1, with 9 bases aligning to TRBD2. The V segment lost 3 bases and the J segment 11 bases; nucleotides outside the gene matches: 11. The CDR3 is 14 amino acids. Germline CDR1 DFQATT, CDR2 SNEGSKA (reference sequence). The CDR3, as DNA: TGCAGTGCTAGCGGTTCTAGCGGGATTGATAAGCAGTTCTTC. Translating gives CSASGSSGIDKQFF.

This clonotype was seen many times. J is TRBJ2-3 and V is TRBV28, with a tentative D call TRBD2 (6 bases). The better agreement between TRBJ2-7 and the DNA end casts doubt on the J call. CDR3 size: 14 residues. CDR1 and CDR2 (germline): MDHEN, SYDVKM. This CDR3 is CASTGLAYTYEQYF. The CDR3 nucleotides are TGTGCCAGCACCGGGCTAGCGTATACCTACGAGCAGTACTTC.

The V call is TRBV20-1, the J call TRBJ2-1, with 12 bases lining up with TRBD2. Per germline, CDR1 DFQATT and CDR2 SNEGSKA (reference sequence). Trimming took 5 bases from V and 7 from J; bases not matched to a gene: 3. This CDR3 has 13 residues. CDR3 protein: CSASGLAGNEQFF. The CDR3 bases are TGCAGTGCTTCAGGACTAGCGGGAAATGAGCAGTTCTTC.

This clonotype was detected once. The chain combines TRBV18 with TRBJ2-1; 8 bases align to TRBD2. Germline loops: CDR1 KGHSH, CDR2 LQKENI. There are 16 residues in the CDR3. The junction had 13 bases not matched to a gene; V was cut back by 3 bases and J by 9 bases. DNA for the CDR3: TGTGCCAGCTCACCTCAACGGGAGGGCCTGCGGAGTGAGCAGTTCTTC. It specifies CASSPQREGLRSEQFF.

As concerns this clonotype: Possible read error: a much larger clone is one base away. The chain couples TRBV7-2 to TRBJ2-3, with D perhaps assigned TRBD1 or TRBD2 (7 bases each). This CDR3 is 17 amino acids long. Germline V gene lookup returns CDR1 SGHTA and CDR2 FQGNSA. Trimming took off 10 bases at V and 5 bases at J, with 28 bases between the two ends. The CDR3 loop is CAISKRLAGGSGDTQYF. The CDR3 coding sequence is TGTGCCATCAGTAAGAGACTAGCAGGGGGTAGCGGAGATACGCAGTATTTT.

This clonotype was detected many times. The chain uses TRBV6-1 and TRBJ2-7; TRBD1 matches 10 bases. The CDR3 extends over 14 amino acids. CDR1 is MNHNS, CDR2 SASEGT, per germline. V shed 6 bases, J shed 7 bases, and the junction held 9 bases outside the gene matches. The CDR3: CASRDRQGAGEQYF. In nucleotides, the CDR3 is TGTGCCAGCAGGGATCGACAGGGGGCTGGTGAGCAGTACTTC.

The CDR3 protein is CSVWDSDYGYTF. The DNA for the CDR3 is TGCAGCGTGTGGGACTCTGACTATGGCTACACCTTC. V gene TRBV29-1 combines with J gene TRBJ1-2, with a weak D call TRBD1 (5 bases). The V gene lost 6 bases and the J gene lost 3 bases, with 11 bases spanning the gap. The germline V gene has CDR1 SQVTM and CDR2 ANQGSEA. The CDR3 is 12 amino acids.

This clonotype came up a few times. This sequence may be a read error, since a much larger clone differs from it by one base. This chain joins TRBV27 and TRBJ2-5; D gene ambiguous. V was trimmed by 4 bases and J by 5 bases, leaving 14 bases between them. CDR1 is MNHEY, CDR2 SMNVEV, per germline (reference sequence). This CDR3 region has 14 residues. In DNA, the CDR3 is TGTGCCAGCAGTTCGCCTTCCTCCCATGAGACCCAGTACTTC. As protein: CASSSPSSHETQYF.

This clonotype was observed a few times. This rearrangement joins TRBV5-1 to TRBJ2-3; D gene unclear. In germline, CDR1 is SGHRS, CDR2 YFSETQ. Trimming took 3 bases from V and 1 from J, leaving 6 bases between them. The CDR3 has 13 residues. CDR3 sequence reads: CASSSQGTDTQYF. CDR3 coding DNA: TGCGCCAGCAGCTCTCAGGGCACAGATACGCAGTATTTT.

This clonotype has at least ten counts. The chain carries TRBV7-2 and TRBJ1-2; D gene unclear. The CDR3 totals 12 residues. Germline lookup yields CDR1 SGHTA and CDR2 FQGNSA. The germline V and J ends were trimmed by 2 bases and 6 bases, with 7 bases remaining between them. The CDR3 sequence: CASSLLVNGYTF. CDR3 in DNA: TGTGCCAGCAGCTTATTGGTGAATGGCTACACCTTC. Full variable domain (remainder filled in from reference TRBV7-2 and TRBJ1-2): GAGVSQSPSNKVTEKGKDVELRCDPISGHTALYWYRQSLGQGLEFLIYFQGNSAPDKSGLPSDRFSAERTGGSVSTLTIQRTQQEDSAVYLCASSLLVNGYTFGSGTRLTVV.

This clonotype appeared many times. The chain is built from TRBV20-1 and TRBJ2-1; 7 bases agree with TRBD1. CDR3 length: 14 residues. After removal of 3 bases from V and 4 bases from J, the junction contained 6 bases not matched to a gene. Germline CDR1 is DFQATT and CDR2 is SNEGSKA (reference sequence). CDR3 sequence reads: CSASRGGGYNEQFF. DNA of the CDR3: TGCAGTGCTAGTAGAGGGGGCGGTTACAATGAGCAGTTCTTC.

The rearrangement joins TRBV6-4 to TRBJ1-2; 10 bases are shared with TRBD1. In germline, CDR1 is MRHNA, CDR2 SNTAGT. The CDR3 contains 15 residues. Trimming removed 4 bases from V and 5 bases from J; junction bases left unmatched: 7. The chain's CDR3 is CASSGSGTGDYGYTF. As DNA, the CDR3 is TGTGCCAGCAGTGGAAGTGGGACAGGGGATTATGGCTACACCTTC.

This clonotype was counted many times. The chain employs TRBV20-1 and TRBJ2-7; 9 positions agree with TRBD2. Germline V gives CDR1 DFQATT, CDR2 SNEGSKA (reference sequence). V shed 3 bases, J shed 3 bases, and the junction held 9 bases outside the gene matches. The CDR3 is made up of 15 amino acids. CDR3 protein: CSARIAGEWDYEQYF. The CDR3 DNA reads as TGCAGTGCTAGGATAGCGGGAGAATGGGACTACGAGCAGTACTTC.

Ten or more counts support this clonotype. CDR3 sequence reads: CASSFRVGYTF. CDR3 nucleotides: TGTGCCAGCAGCTTCCGGGTCGGCTACACCTTC. This chain joins TRBV7-2 and TRBJ1-2; D is unclear. In germline, CDR1 is SGHTA, CDR2 FQGNSA. Trimming left V 3 bases short and J 8 bases short, with 7 bases between. The CDR3 covers 11 residues. Drawing the rest from reference TRBV7-2 and TRBJ1-2, the complete variable domain is GAGVSQSPSNKVTEKGKDVELRCDPISGHTALYWYRQSLGQGLEFLIYFQGNSAPDKSGLPSDRFSAERTGGSVSTLTIQRTQQEDSAVYLCASSFRVGYTFGSGTRLTVV.

The J gene is TRBJ2-7, the V gene TRBV7-9; weak D call: TRBD1 (6 bases). CDR1 is SEHNR and CDR2 is FQNEAQ in the germline V gene (reference sequence). V was pared by 5 bases and J by 5 bases, with 13 bases between. The CDR3 totals 13 residues. This CDR3 reads CASSLQRGNEQYF. DNA for the CDR3: TGTGCCAGCAGCCTACAGAGGGGGAACGAGCAGTACTTC.

Many counts were recorded for this clonotype. V and J are TRBV3-1 and TRBJ2-1; no definite D call. Trimming removed 5 bases from V and 7 bases from J, with 12 bases in between. The CDR3 length is 13 residues. Per the germline V gene, CDR1 is LGHDT and CDR2 is YNNKEL (reference sequence). The CDR3 here is CASSSLLGNEQFF. The CDR3 DNA reads TGTGCCAGCAGCTCGCTGTTGGGGAATGAGCAGTTCTTC.

Ten or more counts support this clonotype. This chain joins TRBV18 and TRBJ1-1; D is ambiguous. Trimming took 4 bases from V and 0 from J, leaving 12 bases between them. The germline gives CDR1 KGHSH, CDR2 LQKENI. The CDR3 contains 15 residues. The CDR3 region is CASSQVVGMNTEAFF. For the CDR3, the DNA is TGTGCCAGCTCACAGGTAGTAGGGATGAACACTGAAGCTTTCTTT. The complete variable domain, with remaining parts taken from reference TRBV18 and TRBJ1-1, reads NAGVMQNPRHLVRRRGQEARLRCSPMKGHSHVYWYRQLPEEGLKFMVYLQKENIIDESGMPKERFSAEFPKEGPSILRIQQVVRGDSAAYFCASSQVVGMNTEAFFGQGTRLTVV.

In its sample, this clonotype was seen a few times. The chain links TRBV18 to TRBJ1-5, with D unclear. Trimming removed 2 bases at V and 6 bases at J, with 14 bases between. The CDR3 runs 15 residues. Germline CDR1 KGHSH, CDR2 LQKENI. CDR3 residues: CASSPEGPGPQPQHF. The CDR3 region has the DNA TGTGCCAGCTCACCAGAAGGTCCTGGGCCTCAGCCCCAGCATTTT.

This clonotype was seen at least ten times. This chain joins TRBV30 and TRBJ2-3; either TRBD1 or TRBD2 may supply D (5 bases each). Trimming took 3 bases from V and 4 from J, leaving 8 bases between them. Germline assignment: CDR1 GTSNPN and CDR2 SVGIG (reference sequence). This CDR3 is built from 12 residues. CDR3 amino acids: CAWRRGPDTQYF. In DNA form, the CDR3 reads TGTGCCTGGAGACGGGGCCCAGATACGCAGTATTTT.

This clonotype has at least ten counts. The chain joins TRBV28 to TRBJ2-5; 11 nucleotides align to TRBD1. Germline V gene sequence: CDR1 MDHEN, CDR2 SYDVKM. Trimming at V came to 4 bases and at J to 5 bases, leaving 9 bases not matched to a gene. This CDR3 has 16 residues. The DNA for the CDR3 is TGTGCCAGCAGTTCCCAGTGGACAGGGGGCGCGGAGACCCAGTACTTC. Translation gives CASSSQWTGGAETQYF.

This rearrangement joins TRBV20-1 to TRBJ2-1, with 10 bases matching TRBD2. Germline V lookup: CDR1 DFQATT, CDR2 SNEGSKA (reference sequence). V shed 0 bases and J 4 bases; nucleotides not matched to a gene: 12. The CDR3 contains 18 residues. The CDR3 DNA reads as TGCAGTGCTAGAGATTATTCCACAACTAGCGGGATATACAATGAGCAGTTCTTC. It specifies CSARDYSTTSGIYNEQFF.

This clonotype was observed many times. The V and J genes are TRBV20-1 and TRBJ2-5; D remains unclear. The V end was cut by 5 bases, the J end by 4 bases, with 11 bases between. The CDR3 runs to 12 residues. Germline assignment: CDR1 DFQATT and CDR2 SNEGSKA (reference sequence). This chain's CDR3 is CSALSMGETQYF. The CDR3 coding sequence is TGCAGTGCTCTATCTATGGGAGAGACCCAGTACTTC.

This clonotype was counted only a few times. V gene TRBV29-1 combines with J gene TRBJ2-2; D is undetermined. Germline CDR1 SQVTM, CDR2 ANQGSEA. CDR3 length: 12 residues. The V and J ends lost 3 bases and 8 bases respectively, with 10 bases between them. This CDR3 reads CSVDTNRGELFF. In nucleotides, the CDR3 is TGCAGCGTTGACACCAATAGAGGGGAGCTGTTTTTT.

Points on this clonotype: A clone one base away is much larger, so this may be a read error. The rearrangement uses TRBV20-1 and TRBJ2-1; TRBD2 agrees at 8 bases. With 0 bases clipped from V and 10 bases from J, the junction kept 14 bases outside the gene matches. The germline V gene encodes CDR1 DFQATT and CDR2 SNEGSKA (reference sequence). This CDR3 spans 16 amino acids. CDR3 protein: CSARDPGGERTYEQFF. CDR3 DNA sequence: TGCAGTGCTAGAGATCCGGGGGGGGAGCGAACCTACGAGCAGTTCTTC.

The J gene is TRBJ2-5, the V gene TRBV20-1; no firm D call. CDR3 length: 15 residues. Germline-derived CDR1 and CDR2 are DFQATT and SNEGSKA (reference sequence). The V end lost 1 base, the J end lost 5 bases, and 17 bases lay between the germline ends. The CDR3 sequence: CSARVFGVREETQYF. CDR3 in DNA: TGCAGTGCTAGAGTGTTTGGGGTACGTGAGGAGACCCAGTACTTC.

This clonotype was recorded a few times. The chain employs TRBV20-1 and TRBJ2-1; the match to TRBD2 covers 9 bases. CDR1 is DFQATT and CDR2 is SNEGSKA in the germline V gene (reference sequence). Unmatched junction bases numbered 6, after V lost 3 bases and J lost 3 bases. The CDR3 loop spans 15 amino acids. The CDR3 region is CSASPLAGIYNEQFF. CDR3 sequence (DNA): TGCAGTGCTAGCCCTCTAGCGGGAATCTACAATGAGCAGTTCTTC.

This clonotype was seen ten or more times. J is TRBJ2-7 and V is TRBV28, with a tentative D call TRBD1 (6 bases). V was trimmed by 5 bases and J by 5 bases, leaving 13 bases between them. Germline loops: CDR1 MDHEN, CDR2 SYDVKM. The CDR3 is 13 amino acids. This chain's CDR3 is CASSPYRAHEQYF. The CDR3 nucleotides are TGTGCCAGCAGTCCCTACAGGGCCCACGAGCAGTACTTC.

This clonotype has ten or more counts. The genes are TRBV27 and TRBJ2-1; D is possibly TRBD2 (6 bases). The CDR3 totals 15 residues. Germline V gives CDR1 MNHEY, CDR2 SMNVEV (reference sequence). The ends were cut back, 6 bases at V and 0 bases at J, with 12 bases in the middle. The CDR3 region is CASRGEEHSYNEQFF. The CDR3 bases are TGTGCCAGCAGGGGGGAGGAACACTCCTACAATGAGCAGTTCTTC.

This clonotype came up a few times. V is TRBV29-1 and J is TRBJ2-7, with D unclear. The germline V and J ends were trimmed by 1 base and 1 base, with 5 bases remaining between them. The CDR3 runs 12 residues. CDR1 SQVTM and CDR2 ANQGSEA come from the germline V gene. CDR3 region: CSVEASSYEQYF. CDR3 sequence (DNA): TGCAGCGTTGAAGCAAGTTCCTACGAGCAGTACTTC.

This clonotype appeared a few times. The CDR3 spells CSVLTDPASTF. The CDR3, as DNA: TGCAGCGTTCTAACCGACCCAGCGAGTACCTTC. The chain joins TRBV29-1 to TRBJ1-2; D remains unclear. The CDR3 extends over 11 amino acids. CDR1 and CDR2 (germline): SQVTM, ANQGSEA. Trimming shortened V by 5 bases and J by 14 bases, and 18 bases separated the two germline ends.

This clonotype was seen more than once but under ten times. The chain carries TRBV7-8 and TRBJ2-7; 9 bases map to TRBD2. The V segment lost 5 bases and the J segment 1 base; nucleotides outside the gene matches: 15. The germline V gene encodes CDR1 SGHVS and CDR2 FQNEAQ. This CDR3 contains 18 residues. CDR3: CASSPPGDRAGGSYEQYF. The CDR3 DNA reads as TGTGCCAGCAGCCCCCCGGGGGATAGAGCGGGAGGTTCCTACGAGCAGTACTTC.